Below are 19 T cell receptor beta chains sequenced from a single sample in a study of human T cells and chemical hapten exposure. Each CDR3 protein gets one entry after TCRdb re-called the RACE reads with MiXCR. Among some 81,000 distinct CDR3 sequences listed, approximately 8.6% were seen once. Specified time point: healthy volunteer bleed at 6 weeks. Extraction yielded total RNA from whole blood (unfractionated). The sequenced sample was whole blood. These receptors were obtained from a female donor in good health. Some clones in this sample may be carry-over from other donors' samples.

This clonotype was detected a few times. V and J are TRBV25-1 and TRBJ2-3; no clear D. The CDR3 is 11 residues long. Germline values: CDR1 MGHDK, CDR2 SYGVNS. V was shortened by 5 bases and J by 5 bases, with 5 bases between the two germline ends. CDR3 bases: TGTGCCAGCAGTAGCGAAGATACGCAGTATTTT. It encodes CASSSEDTQYF.

The rearrangement joins TRBV27 to TRBJ1-1; D might be TRBD1 (5 bases). Looked up from germline, CDR1 is MNHEY and CDR2 is SMNVEV (reference sequence). This CDR3 has 13 amino acids. Deletions cut 8 bases from V and 1 base from J, with 11 bases between. In DNA, the CDR3 is TGTGCCAGCGGGGCTCGTCAGAACACTGAAGCTTTCTTT. Protein sequence: CASGARQNTEAFF.

Turning to this clonotype: Possible read error: a much larger clone is one base away. J is TRBJ1-1 and V is TRBV12-3 or TRBV12-4; D is unclear. The length of the CDR3 is 17 residues. The CDR3 sequence: CANSPRRGLAVNTEAFF. DNA of the CDR3: TGTGCCAACAGTCCCCGACGGGGATTGGCAGTGAACACTGAAGCTTTCTTT.

The table lists this clonotype with a few counts. The chain uses TRBV7-6 and TRBJ2-5; no reliable D call. The CDR3 has 14 amino acids. V was trimmed by 4 bases and J by 3 bases, leaving 12 bases between them. Germline CDR1 SGHVS, CDR2 FNYEAQ. CDR3 in DNA: TGTGCCAGCAGCTACACGGGCCTCGAAGAGACCCAGTACTTC. Translation: CASSYTGLEETQYF. The whole variable domain, filled in from reference TRBV7-6 and TRBJ2-5, reads GAGVSQSPRYKVTKRGQDVALRCDPISGHVSLYWYRQALGQGPEFLTYFNYEAQQDKSGLPNDRFSAERPEGSISTLTIQRTEQRDSAMYRCASSYTGLEETQYFGPGTRLLVL.

This clonotype was counted many times. V is TRBV6-1 and J is TRBJ1-5, with D tentatively TRBD1 (6 bases). The V end was cut by 6 bases, the J end by 3 bases, with 9 bases between. CDR1 MNHNS and CDR2 SASEGT come from the germline V gene. CDR3 length: 13 residues. CDR3 loop: CASSGQPNQPQHF. The CDR3 DNA follows: TGTGCCAGCAGCGGACAGCCCAATCAGCCCCAGCATTTT.

This clonotype turned up a few times. The CDR3 DNA reads as TGTGCCAGCACTCGAAGGGAGACGGGGGGTGAAGCTTTCTTT. Protein sequence: CASTRRETGGEAFF. The rearrangement links TRBV5-4 to TRBJ1-1, with TRBD1 as a possible D gene (5 bases). The germline V gene has CDR1 SGHNT and CDR2 YYREEE (reference sequence). The CDR3 is 14 residues long. V shed 6 bases and J shed 7 bases, with 19 bases lying between them.

This clonotype appeared many times. The rearrangement links TRBV2 to TRBJ1-5; D gene uncertain. Germline CDR1 is SNHLY and CDR2 is FYNNEI. The CDR3 totals 15 residues. V was pared by 3 bases and J by 2 bases, with 11 bases between. The DNA of the CDR3 is TGTGCCAGCAGTGAGCTGGGTCGTGGCAATCAGCCCCAGCATTTT. Translated, it gives CASSELGRGNQPQHF.

This clonotype was seen only a few times. The V gene is TRBV12-3 or TRBV12-4, the J gene TRBJ1-5; D not resolved. V lost 5 bases and J 7 bases, leaving 21 bases between the germline ends. The CDR3 has 16 amino acids. The CDR3 loop reads CASSPDRTETGQPQHF. The CDR3 DNA is TGTGCCAGCAGTCCCGATAGGACCGAGACCGGGCAGCCCCAGCATTTT.

The chain recombines TRBV2 with TRBJ1-5; D gene unclear. Trimming removed 0 bases from V and 6 bases from J, with 3 bases in between. CDR1 and CDR2 (germline): SNHLY, FYNNEI. The CDR3 sequence is 12 residues long. The CDR3 bases are TGTGCCAGCAGTGAAGCGGTTCAGCCCCAGCATTTT. Residues: CASSEAVQPQHF.

The chain couples TRBV7-2 to TRBJ1-5; 9 bases fit TRBD1. Germline V gives CDR1 SGHTA, CDR2 FQGNSA. V gave up 4 bases and J gave up 6 bases; unmatched junction bases: 7. The CDR3 is made up of 15 amino acids. CDR3 residues: CASSSRTGASQPQHF. In DNA form, the CDR3 reads TGTGCCAGCAGCTCCCGGACAGGGGCTAGTCAGCCCCAGCATTTT.

This clonotype was counted at least ten times. This chain connects TRBV4-2 to TRBJ1-2, with TRBD1 identical over 10 bases. The CDR3 consists of 17 residues. Trimming at V came to 4 bases and at J to 5 bases, leaving 13 bases not matched to a gene. Germline CDR1 is LGHNA and CDR2 is YNFKEQ. In DNA form, the CDR3 reads TGTGCCAGCAGCCCCAGGGGCGACAGGGGGCGCGAGTATGGCTACACCTTC. Translating it yields CASSPRGDRGREYGYTF.

V and J are TRBV11-2 and TRBJ1-1, with D tentatively TRBD1 (6 bases). CDR1 and CDR2 from the germline V gene are SGHAT and FQNNGV. The V end lost 6 bases, the J end lost 5 bases, and 13 bases lay between the germline ends. The CDR3 consists of 13 residues. For the CDR3, the DNA is TGTGCCAGCAGTCGGGGGCTGGGGACTGAAGCTTTCTTT. Translation: CASSRGLGTEAFF.

As for this clonotype: With a much larger clone just one base away, this may be a read error. CDR3: CASRVTDPWDERYF. The DNA of the CDR3 is TGCGCCAGCAGAGTAACAGACCCTTGGGACGAGCGGTACTTC. This rearrangement joins TRBV5-1 to TRBJ2-7; perhaps D is TRBD1 or TRBD2 (5 bases each). Germline V gene sequence: CDR1 SGHRS, CDR2 YFSETQ. The CDR3 has 14 residues.

This clonotype was counted between two and nine times. This sequence joins TRBV24-1 and TRBJ2-1; 9 bases are a match to TRBD1. CDR1 and CDR2 from the germline V gene are KGHDR and SFDVKD. The CDR3 consists of 14 residues. The V and J ends lost 2 bases and 6 bases, in that order; junction bases with no gene match: 1. In nucleotides, the CDR3 is TGTGCCACCAGTGATTGGACAGGGGTCAATGAGCAGTTCTTC. This encodes CATSDWTGVNEQFF.

This clonotype was found many times. The rearrangement uses TRBV7-9 and TRBJ1-5, with no clear D. The CDR3 has 12 amino acids. With 8 bases removed from V and 2 bases from J, the gap between germline ends came to 7 bases. Germline lookup yields CDR1 SEHNR and CDR2 FQNEAQ (reference sequence). The CDR3 spells CASRWGNQPQHF. For the CDR3, the DNA is TGTGCCAGCCGCTGGGGCAATCAGCCCCAGCATTTT.

This clonotype has ten or more counts. The chain employs TRBV6-5 and TRBJ2-5; 8 bases line up with TRBD1. After removal of 4 bases from V and 2 bases from J, the junction contained 9 bases not matched to a gene. This CDR3 has 16 residues. Per the germline V gene, CDR1 is MNHEY and CDR2 is SVGAGI. The CDR3 region is CASSFSQGGTQETQYF. In DNA, the CDR3 is TGTGCCAGCAGTTTTTCACAGGGGGGCACTCAAGAGACCCAGTACTTC.

There are many counts of this clonotype. The J gene is TRBJ2-7, the V gene TRBV20-1; 7 nucleotides match TRBD2. The V gene's germline CDR1 is DFQATT and CDR2 SNEGSKA (reference sequence). Unmatched junction bases numbered 5, after V lost 3 bases and J lost 3 bases. This CDR3 is 13 amino acids long. CDR3 DNA: TGCAGTGCTAGGACTAGCAACAGCTACGAGCAGTACTTC. Protein product: CSARTSNSYEQYF.

This clonotype turned up a few times. V gene TRBV7-9 combines with J gene TRBJ1-4; D unclear. V was shortened by 5 bases and J by 7 bases, with 20 bases between the two germline ends. Looked up from germline, CDR1 is SEHNR and CDR2 is FQNEAQ (reference sequence). This CDR3 spans 16 amino acids. The CDR3 DNA reads TGTGCCAGCAGCCCCGAAGCCGGAGGGCTAGGTGAAAAACTGTTTTTT. Translating it yields CASSPEAGGLGEKLFF. The complete variable domain, with remaining parts taken from reference TRBV7-9 and TRBJ1-4, reads DTGVSQNPRHKITKRGQNVTFRCDPISEHNRLYWYRQTLGQGPEFLTYFQNEAQLEKSRLLSDRFSAERPKGSFSTLEIQRTEQGDSAMYLCASSPEAGGLGEKLFFGSGTQLSVL.

This clonotype was seen repeatedly, ten times or more. The chain recombines TRBV4-3 with TRBJ2-7, with D perhaps assigned TRBD1 or TRBD2 (5 bases each). Germline V CDR1 and CDR2: LGHNA, YSLEER. The germline V and J ends were trimmed by 6 bases and 0 bases, with 15 bases remaining between them. This CDR3 has 15 amino acids. The CDR3 loop reads CASSSGTASSYEQYF. DNA of the CDR3: TGCGCCAGCAGTTCCGGGACGGCGAGCTCCTACGAGCAGTACTTC.